This T cell receptor beta chain was recorded in a study of cytomegalovirus exposure and HLA in healthy donors. Germline loops: CDR1 MNHEY, CDR2 SMNVEV (reference sequence). The CDR3 is made up of 17 amino acids. With 7 bases clipped from V and 5 bases from J, the junction kept 15 bases outside the gene matches. As concerns this clone: Its target is not known.

Study results and caveats: Analysis performed later found about 17,000 TCR beta sequences associated with HLA alleles at 0.05 false discovery rate.

The PCR contained 60 Vbeta and 13 Jbeta primers. Sequenced by immunoSEQ multiplex PCR; TCRdb stores in-frame clones only, minus some. The sample holds approximately 79,000 clones, approximately 74% seen once. This clonotype was sampled from a man between 35 and 55 years old in good health and CMV-seropositive. V gene TRBV27 combines with J gene TRBJ2-1, with 9 bases aligning to TRBD2. Sequenced input: PBMCs. CDR3 coding DNA: TGTGCCAGCACTAAAAGGGGGGGGACTAGCAGCAACAATGAGCAGTTCTTC. It translates to CASTKRGGTSSNNEQFF.